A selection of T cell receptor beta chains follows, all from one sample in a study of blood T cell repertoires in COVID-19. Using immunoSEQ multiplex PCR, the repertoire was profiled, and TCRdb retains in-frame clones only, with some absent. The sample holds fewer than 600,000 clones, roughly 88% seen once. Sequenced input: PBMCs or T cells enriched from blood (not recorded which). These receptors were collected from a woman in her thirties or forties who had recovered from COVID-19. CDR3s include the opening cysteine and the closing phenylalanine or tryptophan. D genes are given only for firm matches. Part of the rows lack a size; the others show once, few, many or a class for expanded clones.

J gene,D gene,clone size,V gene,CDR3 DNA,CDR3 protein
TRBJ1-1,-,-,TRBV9,TGTGCCAGCAGTACAGTGAACACTGAAGCTTTCTTT,CASSTVNTEAFF
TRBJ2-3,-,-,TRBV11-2,TGTGCCAGCAGCTTAGTGGTCAGGGGTATCACAGATACGCAGTATTTT,CASSLVVRGITDTQYF
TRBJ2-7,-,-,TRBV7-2,TGTGCCAGCAGCTTCCGAGACACCTACGAGCAGTACTTC,CASSFRDTYEQYF
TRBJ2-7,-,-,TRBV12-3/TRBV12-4,TGTGCCAGCAGCGATCTAACTGGGGAGGAGCAGTACTTC,CASSDLTGEEQYF
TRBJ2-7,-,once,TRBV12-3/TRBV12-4,TGTGCCAGCAGCCCGGGCGGGCACGAGCAGTACTTC,CASSPGGHEQYF
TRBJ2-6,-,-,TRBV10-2,TGCGCCAGATCCGACGGGATCCGCGGGGCCAACGTCCTGACTTTC,CARSDGIRGANVLTF
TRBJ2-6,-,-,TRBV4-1,TGCGCCAGCAGTCTACAGGGTAATGGGGCCAACGTCCTGACTTTC,CASSLQGNGANVLTF
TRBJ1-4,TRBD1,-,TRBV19,TGTGCCAGTACCCTGGGGACAGGGGGCGTTGAAAAACTGTTTTTT,CASTLGTGGVEKLFF
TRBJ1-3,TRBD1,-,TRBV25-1,TGTGCCAGCAGTGTACCGGAGGGGACAGGGCCCTCTGGAAACACCATATATTTT,CASSVPEGTGPSGNTIYF
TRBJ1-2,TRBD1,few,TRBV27,TGTGCCAGCAGTTTCTCGGACAGGGGAGGTGGCTACACCTTC,CASSFSDRGGGYTF
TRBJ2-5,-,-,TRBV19,TGTGCCAGTAGTGCCTGGGACTCGTACCAAGAGACCCAGTACTTC,CASSAWDSYQETQYF
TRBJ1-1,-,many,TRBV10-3,TGTGCCATCGGGAAGGGAGACACTGAAGCTTTCTTT,CAIGKGDTEAFF
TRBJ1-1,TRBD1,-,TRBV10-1,TGCGCCAGCAGCTTAGGACAGGGGGTGACTGAAGCTTTCTTT,CASSLGQGVTEAFF
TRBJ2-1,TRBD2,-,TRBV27,TGTGCCAGCAGTCCAACCCCTAGCGGGGGGTACAATGAGCAGTTCTTC,CASSPTPSGGYNEQFF
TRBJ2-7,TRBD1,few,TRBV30,TGTGCCTGGAACCGGGACAGGGTATGGAACGAGCAGTACTTC,CAWNRDRVWNEQYF
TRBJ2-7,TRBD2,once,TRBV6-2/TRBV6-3,TGTGCCAGCAGTAGACTAGCGGGAGGTTACGAGCAGTACTTC,CASSRLAGGYEQYF
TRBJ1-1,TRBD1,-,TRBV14,TGTGCCAGCAGCCAAGAAAAGGACAGGGGGGAGAACACTGAAGCTTTCTTT,CASSQEKDRGENTEAFF
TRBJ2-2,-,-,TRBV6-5,TGTGCCAGCATCCCACAGGGAACGAACACCGGGGAGCTGTTTTTT,CASIPQGTNTGELFF
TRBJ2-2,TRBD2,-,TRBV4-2,TGTGCCAGCAGCCAAGATGGGTTTGGCGGGAGGGCCAGGGTCGGGGAGCTGTTTTTT,CASSQDGFGGRARVGELFF
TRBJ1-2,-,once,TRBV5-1,TGCGCCAGCAGCTTGGGTGAGGGTTACTATGGCTACACCTTC,CASSLGEGYYGYTF
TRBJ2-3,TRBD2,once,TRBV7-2,TGTGCCAGCAGTGTTAGCGGGAGTGGAACAGATACGCAGTATTTT,CASSVSGSGTDTQYF
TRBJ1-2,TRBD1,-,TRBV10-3,TGTGCCATCAGTGAGACTTCGCACCGGGACAGTGACAACTATGGCTACACCTTC,CAISETSHRDSDNYGYTF
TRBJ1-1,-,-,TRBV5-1,TGCGCCAGCAGCTTATCGGTTATCAATCGCAGGACAGTTAACACTGAAGCTTTCTTT,CASSLSVINRRTVNTEAFF
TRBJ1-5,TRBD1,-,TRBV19,TGTGCCAGTTTGGGACAGGGGGGGCAGCCCCAGCATTTT,CASLGQGGQPQHF
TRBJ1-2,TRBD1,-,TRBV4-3,TGCGCCAGCAGCCAAGACCAGACAGGGCCCTATGGCTACACCTTC,CASSQDQTGPYGYTF
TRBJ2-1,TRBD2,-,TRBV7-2,TGTGCCAGCAGCTTAAGCGGGAGAAGGAATGAGCAGTTCTTC,CASSLSGRRNEQFF
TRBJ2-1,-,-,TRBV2,TGTGCCAGCAGTGAGGGGCTAGTTTCCTACAATGAGCAGTTCTTC,CASSEGLVSYNEQFF
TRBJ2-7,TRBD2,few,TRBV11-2,TGTGCCAGCAGCTTATTGAGACTAGCGGGCCCCTCCTACGAGCAGTACTTC,CASSLLRLAGPSYEQYF
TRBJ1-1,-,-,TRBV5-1,TGCGCCAGCAGCTTTACAGGGATCACTGAAGCTTTCTTT,CASSFTGITEAFF
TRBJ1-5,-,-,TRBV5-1,TGCGCCAGCAGATCATGGGGGCAGAGTAATCAGCCCCAGCATTTT,CASRSWGQSNQPQHF
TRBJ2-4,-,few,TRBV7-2,TGTGCCAGCAGCTCGAATCCTAGCCAAAGCAAAAACATTCAGTACTTC,CASSSNPSQSKNIQYF
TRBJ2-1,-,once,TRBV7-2,TGTGCCAGCAGCCCGCCGTCGGGCAATGAGCAGTTCTTC,CASSPPSGNEQFF
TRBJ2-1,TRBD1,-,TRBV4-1,TGCGCCAGCAGCCAAGAAGAGGGGGCCACCTACAATGAGCAGTTCTTC,CASSQEEGATYNEQFF
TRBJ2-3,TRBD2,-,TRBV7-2,TGTGCCAGCAGCTTAGTCTGGCGGGAGGGCTCAGATACGCAGTATTTT,CASSLVWREGSDTQYF
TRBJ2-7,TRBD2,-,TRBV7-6,TGTGCCAGCAGCCGTCTAGCGGGAGGAGACTACGAGCAGTACTTC,CASSRLAGGDYEQYF
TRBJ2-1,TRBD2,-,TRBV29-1,TGCAGCGTTGATTCGCGCGCGGCTAGCGGGAAGGTGTTCTTC,CSVDSRAASGKVFF
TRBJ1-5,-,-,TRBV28,TGTGCCAGCAAGGTGGGGGGTAGAAATCAGCCCCAGCATTTT,CASKVGGRNQPQHF
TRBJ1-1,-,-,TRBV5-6,TGTGCCAGCAGCTTGACAGGGAACTTGAACACTGAAGCTTTCTTT,CASSLTGNLNTEAFF
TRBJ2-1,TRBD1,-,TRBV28,TGTGCCACCCGACAGGGGCAGGATGAGCAGTTCTTC,CATRQGQDEQFF
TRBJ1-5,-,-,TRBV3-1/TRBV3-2,TGTGCCAGCAGCCAAACAGACAATCAGCCCCAGCATTTT,CASSQTDNQPQHF
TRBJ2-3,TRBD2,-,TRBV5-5,TGTGCCAGCAGCCACACTAGCGGGTGGGCAGATACGCAGTATTTT,CASSHTSGWADTQYF
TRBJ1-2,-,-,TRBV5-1,TGCGCCAGCAGCTTGGTAGGGGCGACGGACTATGGCTACACCTTC,CASSLVGATDYGYTF
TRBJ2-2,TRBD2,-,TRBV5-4,TGTGCCAGCAGCTTGATCTCGGGAGGGCCTTCCGGGGAGCTGTTTTTT,CASSLISGGPSGELFF
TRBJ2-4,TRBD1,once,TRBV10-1,TGCGCCAGCAGTGAGAACAGGGGGCCGAACATTCAGTACTTC,CASSENRGPNIQYF
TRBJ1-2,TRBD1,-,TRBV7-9,TGTGCCAGCAGCCTTACGGGACAGGGCTATGGCTACACCTTC,CASSLTGQGYGYTF
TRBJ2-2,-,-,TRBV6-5,TGTGCCAGCAGTTACCCGACACGAAGCGGGGAGCTGTTTTTT,CASSYPTRSGELFF
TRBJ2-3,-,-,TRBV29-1,TGCAGCGTTGCCCAATCAGTAGATACGCAGTATTTT,CSVAQSVDTQYF
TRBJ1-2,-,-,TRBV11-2,TGTGCCAGCAGCTTAGACAGGGTCTATGGCTACACCTTC,CASSLDRVYGYTF